The 27 T cell receptor beta chains below all came from one sample that was sequenced in a study of OX40 agonist ivuxolimab in advanced cancers. Clones were read by immunoSEQ multiplex PCR, and TCRdb kept only the in-frame ones, dropping some. This table has fewer than 45,000 clones, about 89% appearing once. Source: CD4+ or CD8+ T cells sorted from blood, taken in a trial of the OX40 agonist ivuxolimab. These receptors were obtained from an adult with an advanced solid tumor such as melanoma, head and neck, liver or kidney cancer.

The V call is TRBV4-3, the J call TRBJ2-3, with 14 bases identical to TRBD2. V shed 1 base and J 3 bases; nucleotides not matched to a gene: 3. The CDR3 is 17 amino acids. The germline V gene has CDR1 LGHNA and CDR2 YSLEER. The CDR3 loop is CASSQARTSGGTDTQYF. DNA of the CDR3: TGCGCCAGCAGCCAAGCCCGGACTAGCGGGGGGACAGATACGCAGTATTTT.

This chain's CDR3 is CASSPRQGTDTQYF. CDR3 DNA sequence: TGTGCCAGCAGCCCTCGACAGGGAACAGATACGCAGTATTTT. The chain joins TRBV9 to TRBJ2-3; 7 bases match TRBD1. CDR1 is SGDLS, CDR2 YYNGEE, per germline. V lost 4 bases, J lost 3 bases, and 5 bases stayed unmatched. CDR3 length equals 14 residues.

The chain is built from TRBV13 and TRBJ1-1; D is possibly TRBD1 (6 bases). The germline CDR1 and CDR2 sequences are PRHDT and FYEKMQ (reference sequence). V was pared by 5 bases and J by 1 base, with 29 bases between. The CDR3 covers 20 residues. The CDR3 region is CASSPKPPSGGNLGNTEAFF. CDR3 DNA sequence: TGTGCCAGCAGCCCAAAGCCCCCTTCTGGGGGCAATTTGGGGAACACTGAAGCTTTCTTT.

The CDR3 protein is CASSQVLDRAFSYEQYF. Here the CDR3 DNA reads TGCGCCAGCAGCCAAGTTCTCGACAGGGCCTTCTCCTACGAGCAGTACTTC. V is TRBV4-1 and J is TRBJ2-7; 7 nucleotides line up with TRBD1. V shed 1 base and J 0 bases; nucleotides not matched to a gene: 9. The CDR3 is 17 residues long. Germline lookup yields CDR1 MGHRA and CDR2 YSYEKL.

The chain employs TRBV11-3 and TRBJ2-1, with TRBD2 matching 10 bases. This CDR3 contains 13 residues. CDR1 and CDR2 from the germline V gene are SGHNT and YENEEA. With V trimmed by 0 bases and J by 15 bases, 5 bases remained unmatched. The CDR3 region has the DNA TGTGCCAGCAGCTTAGATTCGGGACTAGCGCCGTTCTTC. This sequence encodes CASSLDSGLAPFF.

The chain has TRBV10-3 and TRBJ2-7; the D gene is possibly TRBD1 (6 bases). The CDR3 consists of 14 residues. From germline, CDR1 is ENHRY and CDR2 SYGVKD. Deletions cut 0 bases from V and 4 bases from J, with 10 bases between. CDR3 loop: CAISESGQKYEQYF. In DNA, the CDR3 is TGTGCCATCAGTGAGTCAGGACAGAAGTACGAGCAGTACTTC.

The CDR3 nucleotides read TGTGCCAGCAGCGTAGCAGGCGTTAATGAGCAGTTCTTC. Translated, it gives CASSVAGVNEQFF. The V and J genes are TRBV9 and TRBJ2-1; D uncertain. V was trimmed by 0 bases and J by 7 bases, leaving 8 bases between them. CDR3 length equals 13 residues. CDR1 is SGDLS, CDR2 YYNGEE, per germline.

This chain links TRBV7-6 with TRBJ1-1; 8 bases are a match to TRBD1. CDR3 length equals 15 residues. Germline V gene lookup returns CDR1 SGHVS and CDR2 FNYEAQ. The V gene end was trimmed by 0 bases and the J gene end by 8 bases; junction bases not matched to a gene: 8. CDR3 in amino acids: CASSLARGQVVEAFF. The CDR3 coding sequence is TGTGCCAGCAGCTTAGCGAGGGGACAGGTTGTCGAAGCTTTCTTT.

The chain joins TRBV7-3 to TRBJ1-1; D unclear. The CDR3 spans 13 residues. The germline V gene has CDR1 SGHTA and CDR2 FQGTGA. V dropped 5 bases and J dropped 4 bases, with 11 bases sitting between them. The CDR3 DNA is TGTGCCAGCAGCCAGACTCTGGGCACTGAAGCTTTCTTT. It translates to CASSQTLGTEAFF. Using reference TRBV7-3 and TRBJ1-1 for the parts outside the CDR3, the full variable domain is GAGVSQTPSNKVTEKGKYVELRCDPISGHTALYWYRQSLGQGPEFLIYFQGTGAADDSGLPNDRFFAVRPEGSVSTLKIQRTERGDSAVYLCASSQTLGTEAFFGQGTRLTVV.

This chain links TRBV13 with TRBJ1-2; D gene unclear. Germline V CDR1 and CDR2: PRHDT, FYEKMQ (reference sequence). This CDR3 has 13 residues. V lost 4 bases to trimming and J lost 4 bases, with 10 bases between them. The CDR3 sequence: CASSWDRFYGYTF. DNA of the CDR3: TGTGCCAGCAGCTGGGATAGATTCTATGGCTACACCTTC.

The gene calls are TRBV14 and TRBJ1-2, with a possible D match to TRBD1 (6 bases). Germline V CDR1 and CDR2: SGHDN, FVKESK. V was trimmed by 4 bases and J by 8 bases, leaving 14 bases between them. The CDR3 has 13 residues. CDR3 nucleotides: TGTGCCAGCAGCCCATTCCAGGGGACGGGCTACACCTTC. Amino acids: CASSPFQGTGYTF.

The CDR3 loop is CASSAGGGDTSYEQYF. In DNA, the CDR3 is TGTGCCAGCAGCGCCGGCGGAGGGGATACCTCCTACGAGCAGTACTTC. The V call is TRBV9, the J call TRBJ2-7; D possibly corresponds to TRBD2 (6 bases). Germline CDR1 SGDLS, CDR2 YYNGEE. Trimming stripped 3 bases from V and 0 bases from J, with 16 bases between. The CDR3 spans 16 residues.

This clone came up once. V gene TRBV5-4 combines with J gene TRBJ2-7, with a tentative D call TRBD1 (6 bases). The length of the CDR3 is 15 residues. Trimming took off 4 bases at V and 0 bases at J, with 14 bases between the two ends. Looked up from germline, CDR1 is SGHNT and CDR2 is YYREEE (reference sequence). The CDR3 DNA reads TGTGCCAGCAGCCTGGACAGCCTGGCCTCCTACGAGCAGTACTTC. As protein: CASSLDSLASYEQYF.

The chain employs TRBV5-1 and TRBJ1-1, with 8 bases lining up with TRBD1. The CDR3 runs to 16 residues. Germline CDR1 reads SGHRS; CDR2 reads YFSETQ. With 0 bases clipped from V and 6 bases from J, the junction kept 10 bases outside the gene matches. The CDR3 region has the DNA TGCGCCAGCAGCTTGGCCGGACAGGGTACGTTCCCTGAAGCTTTCTTT. It translates to CASSLAGQGTFPEAFF.

This chain connects TRBV9 to TRBJ1-1, with 10 bases fitting TRBD1. The J segment lost 3 bases and the V segment lost 3 bases, leaving 11 bases of the junction unmatched. Germline values: CDR1 SGDLS, CDR2 YYNGEE. The CDR3 loop spans 17 amino acids. CDR3 sequence: CASSARDRGKEDTEAFF. The CDR3, as DNA: TGTGCCAGCAGCGCCCGGGACAGGGGTAAGGAGGACACTGAAGCTTTCTTT. Full variable domain (outside the CDR3, taken from reference TRBV9 and TRBJ1-1): DSGVTQTPKHLITATGQRVTLRCSPRSGDLSVYWYQQSLDQGLQFLIQYYNGEERAKGNILERFSAQQFPDLHSELNLSSLELGDSALYFCASSARDRGKEDTEAFFGQGTRLTVV.

The J gene is TRBJ2-5, the V gene TRBV7-8; 13 nucleotides agree with TRBD2. The CDR3 runs to 17 residues. CDR1 is SGHVS, CDR2 FQNEAQ, per germline. Trimming cost V 4 bases and J 4 bases; bases outside gene matches: 9. The CDR3 spells CASSYGRGTSGVETQYF. In DNA, the CDR3 is TGTGCCAGCAGCTACGGGCGGGGGACTAGCGGGGTAGAGACCCAGTACTTC.

In its sample, this clone was seen once. The rearrangement links TRBV15 to TRBJ2-1; 14 nucleotides line up with TRBD2. Germline V gene lookup returns CDR1 LNHNV and CDR2 YYDKDF (reference sequence). The CDR3 is 17 residues long. The trim removed 1 base at V and 6 bases at J, leaving 5 bases unmatched. This chain's CDR3 is CATSRGLAGGVGNEQFF. The CDR3 bases are TGTGCCACCAGCAGAGGACTAGCGGGGGGGGTCGGCAATGAGCAGTTCTTC.

This sequence joins TRBV7-2 and TRBJ1-1; no definite D call. The germline V gene encodes CDR1 SGHTA and CDR2 FQGNSA. This CDR3 is 15 amino acids long. Trimming shortened V by 4 bases and J by 1 base, and 13 bases separated the two germline ends. DNA for the CDR3: TGTGCCAGCAGCTCCTCTCGTATGCGGAACACTGAAGCTTTCTTT. It yields the protein CASSSSRMRNTEAFF.

This clone was recorded only once. The V call is TRBV7-3, the J call TRBJ1-5; no clear D gene. The length of the CDR3 is 16 residues. Germline V gene data show CDR1 as SGHTA and CDR2 as FQGTGA. The V gene lost 2 bases and the J gene lost 6 bases, with 17 bases spanning the gap. The CDR3 bases are TGTGCCAGCAGCTTAGGACCCACGGTCTCTTCTCAGCCCCAGCATTTT. As protein: CASSLGPTVSSQPQHF.

V is TRBV6-6 and J is TRBJ2-2, with D possibly being TRBD1 (6 bases). The ends were cut back, 7 bases at V and 1 base at J, with 10 bases in the middle. There are 14 residues in the CDR3. Germline lookup yields CDR1 MNHNY and CDR2 SVGAGI (reference sequence). The CDR3, as DNA: TGTGCCAGCATTACGGACAGGAACACCGGGGAGCTGTTTTTT. Its translation: CASITDRNTGELFF.

The chain links TRBV6-4 to TRBJ2-2, with D possibly being TRBD1 or TRBD2 (5 bases each). V was trimmed by 2 bases and J by 2 bases, leaving 15 bases between them. The CDR3 loop spans 17 amino acids. Looked up from germline, CDR1 is MRHNA and CDR2 is SNTAGT. The CDR3 protein is CASSDLGPLLNTGELFF. The CDR3 DNA reads as TGTGCCAGCAGTGACCTGGGACCGCTACTAAACACCGGGGAGCTGTTTTTT.

The V gene is TRBV30, the J gene TRBJ1-2; D is uncertain. CDR1 GTSNPN and CDR2 SVGIG come from the germline V gene (reference sequence). The length of the CDR3 is 12 residues. Trimming left V 2 bases short and J 7 bases short, with 11 bases between. CDR3 loop: CAWSSGWAGYTF. The CDR3 DNA reads TGTGCCTGGAGTTCGGGGTGGGCTGGCTACACCTTC.

The count of this clone is one. This chain links TRBV5-6 with TRBJ2-1, with D hard to call. CDR1 is SGHDT, CDR2 YYEEEE, per germline. Trimming took 2 bases from V and 2 from J, leaving 11 bases between them. The CDR3 extends over 15 amino acids. The CDR3 here is CASSFGSPTYNEQFF. The CDR3 coding sequence is TGTGCCAGCAGCTTTGGCAGTCCGACCTACAATGAGCAGTTCTTC. The variable domain in full, completed from reference TRBV5-6 and TRBJ2-1, reads DAGVTQSPTHLIKTRGQQVTLRCSPKSGHDTVSWYQQALGQGPQFIFQYYEEEERQRGNFPDRFSGHQFPNYSSELNVNALLLGDSALYLCASSFGSPTYNEQFFGPGTRLTVL.

This clone is medium-sized. Other nucleotide sequences from this sample produce the same CDR3. The chain couples TRBV2 to TRBJ1-1; no firm D call. This CDR3 has 13 residues. The germline gives CDR1 SNHLY, CDR2 FYNNEI. Between the trimmed V and J ends, which lost 4 bases and 0 bases, there was a span of 6 bases. The CDR3, as DNA: TGTGCCAGCAGTGTGTCCTTGAACACTGAAGCTTTCTTT. Protein sequence: CASSVSLNTEAFF.

This sequence joins TRBV2 and TRBJ2-3, with D tentatively TRBD1 (6 bases). Looked up from germline, CDR1 is SNHLY and CDR2 is FYNNEI. The V and J ends lost 5 bases and 2 bases respectively, with 14 bases between them. The CDR3 loop spans 15 amino acids. The CDR3 DNA sequence: TGTGCCAGCAGTATGGGGGACACTTCCACAGATACGCAGTATTTT. Amino acid sequence: CASSMGDTSTDTQYF.

The chain employs TRBV7-2 and TRBJ2-2, with TRBD2 matching over 7 bases. Per the germline V gene, CDR1 is SGHTA and CDR2 is FQGNSA. Trimming took 2 bases from V and 6 from J; bases not matched to a gene: 9. This CDR3 contains 16 residues. The DNA of the CDR3 is TGTGCCAGCAGCTTAAACGGGGGGAGCGGCGCCGGGGAGCTGTTTTTT. Translated, it gives CASSLNGGSGAGELFF.

The chain couples TRBV4-1 to TRBJ2-3; 8 bases line up with TRBD1. Germline V lookup: CDR1 MGHRA, CDR2 YSYEKL. The junction had 17 bases not matched to a gene; V was cut back by 4 bases and J by 2 bases. The CDR3 is made up of 19 amino acids. CDR3 region: CASSLLGATTGASTDTQYF. CDR3 DNA: TGCGCCAGCAGCCTTTTGGGGGCCACGACAGGGGCTTCCACAGATACGCAGTATTTT.